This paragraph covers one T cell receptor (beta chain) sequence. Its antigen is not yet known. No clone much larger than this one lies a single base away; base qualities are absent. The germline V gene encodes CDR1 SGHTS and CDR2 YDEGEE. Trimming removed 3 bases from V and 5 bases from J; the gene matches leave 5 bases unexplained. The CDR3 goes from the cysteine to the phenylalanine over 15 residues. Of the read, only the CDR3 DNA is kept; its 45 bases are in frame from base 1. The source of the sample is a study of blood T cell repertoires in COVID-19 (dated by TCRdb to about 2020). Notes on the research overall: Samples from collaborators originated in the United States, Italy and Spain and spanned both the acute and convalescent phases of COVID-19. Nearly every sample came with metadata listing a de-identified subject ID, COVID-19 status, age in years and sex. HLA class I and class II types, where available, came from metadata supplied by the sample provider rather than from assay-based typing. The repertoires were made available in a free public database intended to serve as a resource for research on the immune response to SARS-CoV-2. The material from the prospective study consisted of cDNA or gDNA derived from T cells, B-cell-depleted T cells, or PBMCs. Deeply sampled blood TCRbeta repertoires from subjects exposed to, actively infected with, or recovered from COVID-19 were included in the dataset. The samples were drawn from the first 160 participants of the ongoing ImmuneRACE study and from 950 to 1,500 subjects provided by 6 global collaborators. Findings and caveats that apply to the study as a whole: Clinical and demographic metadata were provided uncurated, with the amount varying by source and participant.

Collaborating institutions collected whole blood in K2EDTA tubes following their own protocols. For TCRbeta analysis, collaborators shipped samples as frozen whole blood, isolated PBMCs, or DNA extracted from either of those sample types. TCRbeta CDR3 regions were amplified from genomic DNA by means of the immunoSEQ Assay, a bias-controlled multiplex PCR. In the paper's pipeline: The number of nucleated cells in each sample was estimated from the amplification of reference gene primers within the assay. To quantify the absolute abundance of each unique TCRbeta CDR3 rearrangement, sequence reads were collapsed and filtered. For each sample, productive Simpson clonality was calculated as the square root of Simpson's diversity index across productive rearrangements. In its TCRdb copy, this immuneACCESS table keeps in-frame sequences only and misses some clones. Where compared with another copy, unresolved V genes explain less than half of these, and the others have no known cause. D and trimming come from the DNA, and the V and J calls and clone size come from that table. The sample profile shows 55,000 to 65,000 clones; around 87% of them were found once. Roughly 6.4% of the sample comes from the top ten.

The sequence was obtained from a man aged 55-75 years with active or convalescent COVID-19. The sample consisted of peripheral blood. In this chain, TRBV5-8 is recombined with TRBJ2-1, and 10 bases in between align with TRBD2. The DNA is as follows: TGTGCCAGCAGCTCCCGGACTAGCGGTGACAATGAGCAGTTCTTC. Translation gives CASSSRTSGDNEQFF.